The clone carrying this T cell receptor beta chain came up a few times. The antigen is not known. TCRdb re-analysed the 5' RACE reads in MiXCR, keeping a single row per CDR3 protein. The data hold 130,000 to 150,000 distinct CDR3 sequences, with 6% observed a single time. The sample originates from a study of T-cell memory formation after mild COVID-19. About the study: TCR clusters were mostly donor specific.

J was trimmed by 2 bases and V by 7 bases; bases with no gene match: 2. Germline V lookup: CDR1 MNHEY, CDR2 SVGEGT. The CDR3 loop spans 14 amino acids. The study's findings and limits: Confirmation was lacking for SARS-CoV-2 specificity of second-wave clones that peaked on day 37.

This chain uses TRBV6-2 or TRBV6-3 with TRBJ2-1; 10 positions match TRBD2. Sequencing was done on a sample of PBMCs or a T cell subset sorted from them (not recorded which). This TCR was recovered from an adult woman who had mild COVID-19 (a few samples of this study predate the infection). Cell type and time point are not known. The CDR3 sequence: CASNLAGAYNEQFF. Here the CDR3 DNA reads TGTGCCAGCAATCTAGCGGGGGCCTACAATGAGCAGTTCTTC.